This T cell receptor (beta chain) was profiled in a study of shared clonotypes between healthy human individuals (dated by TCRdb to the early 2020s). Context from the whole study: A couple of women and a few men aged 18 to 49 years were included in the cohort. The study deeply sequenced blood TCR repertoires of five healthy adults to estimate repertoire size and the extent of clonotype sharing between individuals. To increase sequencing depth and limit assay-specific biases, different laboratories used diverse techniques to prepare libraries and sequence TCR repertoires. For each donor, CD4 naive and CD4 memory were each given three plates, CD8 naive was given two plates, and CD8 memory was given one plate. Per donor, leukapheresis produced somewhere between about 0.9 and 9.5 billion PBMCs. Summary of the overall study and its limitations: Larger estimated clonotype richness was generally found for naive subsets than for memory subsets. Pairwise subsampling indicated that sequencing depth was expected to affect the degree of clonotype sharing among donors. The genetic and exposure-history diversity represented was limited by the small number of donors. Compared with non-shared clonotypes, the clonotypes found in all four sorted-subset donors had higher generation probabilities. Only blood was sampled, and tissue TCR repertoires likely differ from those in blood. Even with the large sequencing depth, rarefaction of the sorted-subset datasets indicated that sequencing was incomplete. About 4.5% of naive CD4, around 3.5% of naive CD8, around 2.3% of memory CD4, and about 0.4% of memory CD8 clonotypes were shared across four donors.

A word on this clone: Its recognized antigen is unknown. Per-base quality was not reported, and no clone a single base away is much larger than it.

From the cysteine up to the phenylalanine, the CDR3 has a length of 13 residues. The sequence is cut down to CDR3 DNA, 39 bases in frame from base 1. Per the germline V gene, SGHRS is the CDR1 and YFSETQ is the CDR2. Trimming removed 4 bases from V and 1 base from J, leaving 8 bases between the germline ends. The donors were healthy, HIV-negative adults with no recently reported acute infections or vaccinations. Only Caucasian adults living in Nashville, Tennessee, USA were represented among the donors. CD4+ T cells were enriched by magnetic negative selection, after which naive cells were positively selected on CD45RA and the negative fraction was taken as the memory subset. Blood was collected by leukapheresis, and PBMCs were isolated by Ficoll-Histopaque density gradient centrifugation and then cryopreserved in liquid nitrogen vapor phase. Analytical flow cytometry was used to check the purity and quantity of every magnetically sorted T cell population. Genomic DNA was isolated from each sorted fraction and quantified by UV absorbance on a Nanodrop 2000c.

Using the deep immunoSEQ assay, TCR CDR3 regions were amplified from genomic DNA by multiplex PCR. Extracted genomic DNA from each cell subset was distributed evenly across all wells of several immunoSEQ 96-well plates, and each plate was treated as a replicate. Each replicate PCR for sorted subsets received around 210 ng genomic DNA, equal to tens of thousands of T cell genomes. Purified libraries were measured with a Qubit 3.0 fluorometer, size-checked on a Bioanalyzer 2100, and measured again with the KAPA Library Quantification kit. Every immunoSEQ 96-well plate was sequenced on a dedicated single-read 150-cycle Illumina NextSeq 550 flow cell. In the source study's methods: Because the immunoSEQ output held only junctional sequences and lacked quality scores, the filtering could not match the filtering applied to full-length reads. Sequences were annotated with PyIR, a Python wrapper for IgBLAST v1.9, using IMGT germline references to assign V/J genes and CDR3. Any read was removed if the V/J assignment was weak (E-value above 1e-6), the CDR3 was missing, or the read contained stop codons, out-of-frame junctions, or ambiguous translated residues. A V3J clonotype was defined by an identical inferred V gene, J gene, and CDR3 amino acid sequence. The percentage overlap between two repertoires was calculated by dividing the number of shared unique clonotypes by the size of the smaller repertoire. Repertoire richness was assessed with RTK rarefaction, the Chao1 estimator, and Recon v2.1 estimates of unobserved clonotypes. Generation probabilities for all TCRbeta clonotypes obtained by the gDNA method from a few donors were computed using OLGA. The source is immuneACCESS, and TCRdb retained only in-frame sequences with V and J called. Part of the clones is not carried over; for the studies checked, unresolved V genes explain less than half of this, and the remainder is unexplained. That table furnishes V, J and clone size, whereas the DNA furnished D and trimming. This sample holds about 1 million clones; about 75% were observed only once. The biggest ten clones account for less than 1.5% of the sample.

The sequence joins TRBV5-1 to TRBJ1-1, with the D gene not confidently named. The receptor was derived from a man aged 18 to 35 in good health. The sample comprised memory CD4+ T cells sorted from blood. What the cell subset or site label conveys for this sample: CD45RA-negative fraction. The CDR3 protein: CASSREWNTEAFF. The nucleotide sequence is TGCGCCAGCAGCCGCGAGTGGAACACTGAAGCTTTCTTT.